Listed below are T cell receptor beta chains from one sample, sequenced in a study of Ad26.COV2.S vaccination and SARS-CoV-2 variants. Profiled with immunoSEQ multiplex PCR; TCRdb holds only in-frame clones, not every one. In the table there are 400,000 to 450,000 clones, approximately 92% of which are singletons. Sample: peripheral blood, taken in a trial of Ad26.COV2.S vaccine versus placebo. The receptors derive from a person between 18 and 65 years old who received the Ad26.COV2.S COVID-19 vaccine or a placebo. Each CDR3 is given with its conserved first and last residue. The order of the fields is clone size, D gene, J gene, V gene, CDR3 protein, CDR3 DNA. D genes are given only for firm matches. The size field is filled for only some rows; it gives once, few, many or a size class.

>NA|NA|TRBJ2-3|TRBV28
CASSSYDISSTDTQYF
TGTGCCAGCAGTTCATACGACATAAGTAGCACAGATACGCAGTATTTT
>NA|NA|TRBJ1-2|TRBV30
CAWSVREYGYTF
TGTGCCTGGAGTGTAAGGGAGTATGGCTACACCTTC
>NA|TRBD1|TRBJ1-5|TRBV6-5
CASRRRQGANQPQHF
TGTGCCAGCAGGCGCAGACAGGGGGCAAATCAGCCCCAGCATTTT
>NA|TRBD2|TRBJ2-2|TRBV6-4
CASRLAQNTGELFF
TGTGCCAGTAGACTAGCCCAGAACACCGGGGAGCTGTTTTTT
>NA|NA|TRBJ1-2|TRBV10-3
CANHGLNGYTF
TGTGCCAATCACGGCCTTAATGGCTACACCTTC
>NA|NA|TRBJ2-2|TRBV30
CAWSVGAPGELFF
TGTGCCTGGAGTGTCGGAGCCCCCGGGGAGCTGTTTTTT
>NA|NA|TRBJ2-1|TRBV19
CASSIRAGAIYNEQFF
TGTGCCAGTAGTATTAGGGCAGGGGCTATTTACAATGAGCAGTTCTTC
>once|NA|TRBJ2-3|TRBV5-4
CASSLSVDTQYF
TGTGCCAGCAGTCTATCGGTGGATACGCAGTATTTT
>NA|TRBD2|TRBJ2-7|TRBV6-5
CASSGTSLYEQYF
TGTGCCAGCAGCGGGACTAGCCTCTACGAGCAGTACTTC
>NA|NA|TRBJ1-6|TRBV3-1/TRBV3-2
CASSQRVGGNSPLHF
TGTGCCAGCAGCCAAAGGGTAGGGGGTAATTCACCCCTCCACTTT
>few|NA|TRBJ2-7|TRBV24-1
CATRGSGDEGEQYF
TGTGCCACCAGGGGTAGCGGAGACGAGGGGGAGCAGTACTTC
>NA|TRBD1|TRBJ2-1|TRBV2
CASSGSRTGRNEQFF
TGTGCCAGCAGTGGTTCCAGGACAGGGCGAAATGAGCAGTTCTTC
>NA|TRBD2|TRBJ2-1|TRBV15
CATSRRLAGETEQFF
TGTGCCACCAGCAGAAGACTAGCGGGAGAAACTGAGCAGTTCTTC
>NA|TRBD1|TRBJ1-3|TRBV4-3
CASSQGVAVRGPQSSSGNTIYF
TGCGCCAGCAGCCAAGGAGTAGCTGTTAGGGGGCCCCAATCGAGCTCTGGAAACACCATATATTTT